This TCR beta chain is drawn from a study of vaccination and CD4 T cells after COVID-19. For the study at large: Overlapping peptides covering the spike proteins of SARS-CoV-2, HCoV-NL63, HCoV-OC43 and HCoV-229E were added to stimulate cells.

The Oncomine TCR Beta short-read assay was applied to DNA of cultured CD4+ T cells. TCRdb fed the PCR reads into MiXCR, producing one record per CDR3 protein. The sample lists about 18,000 distinct CDR3 sequences; over 25% were seen once. Treatment given: roughly ten-day PBMC culture with coronavirus spike peptide pools or control peptides (ViraFEST assay). Antigen-specific T cells were expanded with peptide pools by ViraFEST, and TCRs were then sequenced. This clonotype was found a few times. No antigen is known for it. There are 17 residues in the CDR3. V dropped 1 base and J dropped 4; count of bases not matched to a gene: 8. The germline gives CDR1 SGHTA, CDR2 FQGNSA.

This sequence joins TRBV7-2 and TRBJ2-3, with 10 bases fitting TRBD2. The sample comprised cultured CD4+ T cells from blood. The sequence was obtained from a human donor with COVID-19. The CDR3 spells CASSLVSPAGGADTQYF. In DNA, the CDR3 is TGTGCCAGCAGCTTAGTTTCTCCAGCGGGGGGGGCAGATACGCAGTATTTT. The full variable domain, its missing parts supplied by reference TRBV7-2 and TRBJ2-3, is GAGVSQSPSNKVTEKGKDVELRCDPISGHTALYWYRQSLGQGLEFLIYFQGNSAPDKSGLPSDRFSAERTGGSVSTLTIQRTQQEDSAVYLCASSLVSPAGGADTQYFGPGTRLTVL.